One and the same sample provided the 17 T cell receptor beta chains below, sequenced in a study of T cell repertoires in cytomegalovirus infection. TCRdb fed the reads into MiXCR, producing one record per CDR3 protein. The sample has approximately 750,000 distinct CDR3 sequences, 35% to 45% seen once. The sequenced material came from PBMCs. The receptors were gathered from a human donor in good health (CMV status not recorded). Some clones in this sample may be carry-over from other donors' samples.

V is TRBV28 and J is TRBJ2-3; D is unclear. This CDR3 region has 15 residues. V was trimmed by 2 bases and J by 5 bases, leaving 14 bases between them. Germline lookup yields CDR1 MDHEN and CDR2 SYDVKM. This CDR3 reads CASSLRLSPEDTQYF. The DNA for the CDR3 is TGTGCCAGCAGTTTACGGCTGAGCCCTGAAGATACGCAGTATTTT.

V is TRBV7-9 and J is TRBJ1-2, with 7 bases lining up with TRBD1. There are 14 residues in the CDR3. The V and J ends lost 8 bases and 4 bases, in that order; junction bases with no gene match: 10. Germline CDR1 SEHNR, CDR2 FQNEAQ (reference sequence). The CDR3: CASPPDRPLYGYTF. The CDR3 DNA is TGTGCCAGCCCCCCGGACAGGCCCCTCTATGGCTACACCTTC.

This clonotype showed up just a few times. V is TRBV11-2 and J is TRBJ2-5; no definite D call. Trimming took off 5 bases at V and 5 bases at J, with 6 bases between the two ends. The CDR3 is made up of 11 amino acids. CDR1 and CDR2 (germline): SGHAT, FQNNGV. The CDR3 loop is CASSSWETQYF. CDR3 bases: TGTGCCAGCAGCAGTTGGGAGACCCAGTACTTC.

This clonotype was seen ten or more times. This rearrangement joins TRBV7-9 to TRBJ1-5; TRBD1 agrees at 11 bases. The V and J ends lost 8 bases and 4 bases, in that order; junction bases with no gene match: 7. Germline V gene data show CDR1 as SEHNR and CDR2 as FQNEAQ (reference sequence). The CDR3 spans 15 residues. CDR3 in DNA: TGTGCCAGCGGTTCCGGGACAGGGGGGAATCAGCCCCAGCATTTT. Its translation is CASGSGTGGNQPQHF.

The rearrangement uses TRBV28 and TRBJ2-2, with 12 bases aligning to TRBD2. The CDR3 has 16 amino acids. Germline V gene lookup returns CDR1 MDHEN and CDR2 SYDVKM. V dropped 5 bases and J dropped 4; count of bases not matched to a gene: 5. The CDR3 reads CASSNLAGGRTGELFF. Written as DNA, the CDR3 is TGTGCCAGCAGTAACCTAGCGGGGGGGCGCACCGGGGAGCTGTTTTTT.

In this sample, this clonotype turned up many times. V gene TRBV7-8 combines with J gene TRBJ2-1; D uncertain. This CDR3 is built from 15 residues. V shed 8 bases and J shed 0 bases, with 14 bases lying between them. CDR1 and CDR2 (germline): SGHVS, FQNEAQ. The DNA of the CDR3 is TGTGCCAGCGGTGGGCCATCGAGCTCCTACAATGAGCAGTTCTTC. This codes for CASGGPSSSYNEQFF.

This clonotype came up a few times. The chain has TRBV20-1 and TRBJ2-3; no definite D call. CDR3 length: 14 amino acids. CDR1 is DFQATT and CDR2 is SNEGSKA in the germline V gene (reference sequence). V was shortened by 4 bases and J by 0 bases, with 11 bases between the two germline ends. CDR3 bases: TGCAGTGCTATCTACGCGGATAGCACAGATACGCAGTATTTT. Amino acids: CSAIYADSTDTQYF.

This clonotype was found a few times. The chain uses TRBV12-3 or TRBV12-4 and TRBJ2-1; D gene ambiguous. Trimming stripped 2 bases from V and 3 bases from J, with 11 bases between. The CDR3 spans 15 residues. The CDR3 coding sequence is TGTGCCAGCAGTTTATTGGAAGGAGACTACAATGAGCAGTTCTTC. As protein: CASSLLEGDYNEQFF.

This clonotype was detected a few times. The chain is built from TRBV5-1 and TRBJ1-1, with D unresolved. CDR3 size: 15 residues. Between the trimmed V and J ends, which lost 4 bases and 0 bases, there was a span of 13 bases. The germline gives CDR1 SGHRS, CDR2 YFSETQ. CDR3 sequence reads: CASSHGPEMNTEAFF. CDR3 nucleotides: TGCGCCAGCAGCCACGGGCCCGAGATGAACACTGAAGCTTTCTTT.

Remarks on this clonotype: At one end, the junction sequence differs from germline, possibly due to a read error. The chain recombines TRBV7-2 with TRBJ2-1, with 12 bases fitting TRBD2. Germline-derived CDR1 and CDR2 are SGHTA and FQGNSA. The CDR3 loop spans 19 amino acids. As DNA, the CDR3 is TGTGGCAGCAGCTTAGGCCTAGCGGGAGGGCAATGGGGTTCGAATGAGCAGTTATTC. Protein: CGSSLGLAGGQWGSNEQLF.

This clonotype was picked up many times. The CDR3 nucleotides are TGTGCCAGCAGCTTAGGTCGACAGGGGCGAAAAGAAGAAGCTTTCTTT. Encoded protein: CASSLGRQGRKEEAFF. The V and J genes are TRBV7-2 and TRBJ1-1; TRBD1 aligns across 8 bases. Germline CDR1 is SGHTA and CDR2 is FQGNSA. Trimming cost V 1 base and J 8 bases; bases outside gene matches: 12. The CDR3 has 16 amino acids.

This clonotype was seen only a few times. This chain links TRBV6-6 with TRBJ1-2; D not certain. CDR1 is MNHNY, CDR2 SVGAGI, per germline (reference sequence). V was clipped by 7 bases and J by 3 bases, with 15 bases between them. CDR3 length equals 14 residues. The CDR3 coding sequence is TGTGCCAGCACCATAAGAGGGTCCGACTATGGCTACACCTTC. Its translation: CASTIRGSDYGYTF.

This clonotype turned up a few times. The chain joins TRBV19 to TRBJ1-5; tentative D call: TRBD1 (5 bases). Trimming took off 5 bases at V and 2 bases at J, with 10 bases between the two ends. Germline values: CDR1 LNHDA, CDR2 SQIVND (reference sequence). CDR3 length: 14 residues. Written as DNA, the CDR3 is TGTGCCAGTAGTGGGGCAGCCGGCAATCAGCCCCAGCATTTT. Translation gives CASSGAAGNQPQHF.

This clonotype was seen more than once but under ten times. This sequence joins TRBV12-3 or TRBV12-4 and TRBJ2-7; no firm D call. The germline V and J ends were trimmed by 1 base and 5 bases, with 9 bases remaining between them. The CDR3 is 13 amino acids. This CDR3 is CASSLEFPNEQYF. CDR3 nucleotide sequence: TGTGCCAGCAGTTTAGAATTCCCTAACGAGCAGTACTTC.

This clonotype was seen a few times. This chain links TRBV24-1 with TRBJ2-3; 9 bases map to TRBD2. J lost 5 bases, V lost 4 bases, and 6 bases had no gene match. CDR1 KGHDR and CDR2 SFDVKD come from the germline V gene. This CDR3 is 15 amino acids long. The CDR3 is CATSDLAGAGDTQYF. The CDR3 DNA is TGTGCCACCAGTGACTTAGCGGGAGCGGGAGATACGCAGTATTTT.

The chain is built from TRBV24-1 and TRBJ2-3; 7 bases agree with TRBD2. The CDR3 length is 16 residues. From germline, CDR1 is KGHDR and CDR2 SFDVKD. Losses at the gene ends were 5 bases for V and 0 bases for J; bases not matched to a gene: 7. For the CDR3, the DNA is TGTGCCACCAGTGTCGCAAGCGGGGCTAGCACAGATACGCAGTATTTT. Its translation: CATSVASGASTDTQYF.

The V and J genes are TRBV27 and TRBJ1-2; the D is unclear. V lost 8 bases and J 8 bases, leaving 15 bases between the germline ends. The CDR3 is 12 amino acids. The germline V gene has CDR1 MNHEY and CDR2 SMNVEV (reference sequence). The CDR3 loop reads CASRGGYGGYTF. The CDR3 DNA is TGTGCCAGCCGGGGAGGCTATGGCGGCTACACCTTC.